A single sample is the source of the 11 T cell receptor beta chains below, sequenced in a study of identical twins. Each CDR3 protein is one row after TCRdb ran MiXCR on the 5' RACE reads. The table includes some 1,600,000 distinct CDR3 sequences, more than 30% detected once. Sequenced input: cord blood. Every receptor here comes from a newborn girl in good health.

This clonotype was counted between two and nine times. The junction and the germline gene differ at one end; a read error may be behind it. Written as DNA, the CDR3 is TGTGCTAGCAGCCGGGACAAAAATTCACCCCTCCACTTT. Protein product: CASSRDKNSPLHF. V and J are TRBV7-7 and TRBJ1-6; perhaps TRBD1 as D (6 bases). Germline values: CDR1 SSHAT, CDR2 FNYEAQ (reference sequence). CDR3 length equals 13 residues.

Remarks on this clonotype: A junction boundary mismatches the germline segment, possibly from a read error. The chain is built from TRBV7-2 and TRBJ2-1, with TRBD2 matching over 12 bases. In germline, CDR1 is SGHTA, CDR2 FQGNSA. This CDR3 comprises 18 residues. As DNA, the CDR3 is TGTGCCAGCAGCTCTCAAGGACTAGCGGGACGGTCCTACGATGAGCAGTTCTTC. Its translation: CASSSQGLAGRSYDEQFF.

Notes on this clonotype: A read error may account for a junction end that differs from germline. This rearrangement joins TRBV18 to TRBJ2-4, with 10 positions matching TRBD2. Near its end, the DNA agrees better with TRBJ2-7, so the J call may be wrong. The CDR3 length is 15 residues. Germline V gene sequence: CDR1 KGHSH, CDR2 LQKENI. The CDR3 sequence: CANSPQTSGAYEQYF. For the CDR3, the DNA is TGTGCCAACTCACCACAAACTAGCGGGGCCTACGAGCAGTACTTC.

The chain recombines TRBV4-1 with TRBJ1-1, with 9 positions matching TRBD1. V shed 1 base, J shed 2 bases, and the junction held 11 bases outside the gene matches. There are 18 residues in the CDR3. Looked up from germline, CDR1 is MGHRA and CDR2 is YSYEKL. CDR3 nucleotides: TGCGCCAGCAGCCAAGGATTTGAGACAGGGGGATTCAACACTGAAGCTTTCTTT. Translation: CASSQGFETGGFNTEAFF.

This clonotype has just a few counts. V usage is TRBV27 and J usage is TRBJ1-6, with 8 nucleotides matching TRBD1. Germline V gives CDR1 MNHEY, CDR2 SMNVEV (reference sequence). This CDR3 has 16 amino acids. V shed 5 bases and J 3 bases; nucleotides not matched to a gene: 6. CDR3 residues: CASSPYDRGYNSPLHF. For the CDR3, the DNA is TGTGCCAGCAGTCCATACGACAGGGGCTATAATTCACCCCTCCACTTT.

Only a few counts were recorded for this clonotype. The rearrangement uses TRBV10-3 and TRBJ1-2, with 7 bases identical to TRBD1. V lost 6 bases, J lost 6 bases, and 4 bases stayed unmatched. This CDR3 spans 12 amino acids. The germline CDR1 and CDR2 sequences are ENHRY and SYGVKD. CDR3 region: CAIRTGWNGYTF. The CDR3 DNA reads as TGTGCCATCAGGACAGGGTGGAATGGCTACACCTTC.

As for this clonotype: Relative to the germline gene, one junction end is altered; a read error may explain this. The chain has TRBV2 and TRBJ2-3; D remains ambiguous. Per the germline V gene, CDR1 is SNHLY and CDR2 is FYNNEI. The CDR3 covers 14 residues. Written as DNA, the CDR3 is TGTGCCAGCAGTGCTGGGATACTCACAGATACGCGGTATTTT. It specifies CASSAGILTDTRYF.

The chain combines TRBV6-2 or TRBV6-3 with TRBJ1-5; D uncertain. V lost 1 base to trimming and J lost 4 bases, with 5 bases between them. Germline V gene lookup returns CDR1 MNHEY and CDR2 SVGEGT. The CDR3 covers 13 residues. CDR3 in amino acids: CASSYLVNQPQHF. The DNA for the CDR3 is TGTGCCAGCAGTTACTTAGTAAATCAGCCCCAGCATTTT.

The chain is built from TRBV11-2 and TRBJ2-5; 10 positions match TRBD2. This CDR3 contains 14 residues. The V and J ends lost 4 bases and 4 bases, in that order; junction bases with no gene match: 3. Germline V gene lookup returns CDR1 SGHAT and CDR2 FQNNGV. CDR3 region: CASSSPSGGETQYF. CDR3 bases: TGTGCCAGCAGCTCCCCTAGCGGGGGAGAGACCCAGTACTTC.

In its sample, this clonotype was seen many times. The chain combines TRBV9 with TRBJ2-3, with unresolved D. Trimming took off 0 bases at V and 2 bases at J, with 1 base between the two ends. The germline V gene encodes CDR1 SGDLS and CDR2 YYNGEE. The length of the CDR3 is 12 residues. Here the CDR3 reads CASSVVTDTQYF. The CDR3 bases are TGTGCCAGCAGCGTAGTCACAGATACGCAGTATTTT.

A few counts support this clonotype. V gene TRBV27 combines with J gene TRBJ1-2, with D perhaps TRBD1 (5 bases). Germline CDR1 reads MNHEY; CDR2 reads SMNVEV (reference sequence). V was cut by 1 base and J by 5 bases, with 8 bases left in between. CDR3 size: 13 residues. CDR3: CASSLFAGYGYTF. CDR3 sequence (DNA): TGTGCCAGCAGTTTATTCGCAGGGTATGGCTACACCTTC.